The following is a T cell receptor beta chain sequence with its context. This clonotype was recorded a few times. Its target antigen remains unknown. No quality values exist for individual bases; no much larger clone is one base distant. This sample was taken from a study of T cell repertoires in cytomegalovirus infection (dated by TCRdb to between 2018 and 2021). Background on the whole study: Peptide stimulations targeted recently identified HLA-C-restricted CMV epitopes, whose presentation resists viral immunomodulation, together with well-studied HLA-B-restricted epitopes. The HLA type of each donor mattered for the analysis, because public TCR beta signatures pointed to carriage of CMV infection along with the matching HLA type.

In the paper's terms, the treatment or condition label means: in vitro stimulation with specific CMV peptide epitopes to enrich CMV-specific T cells. General study outcomes and caveats: In the ex vivo response, HLA-C-restricted CMV-specific TCR beta clonotypes were dominant, and in two of eight donors the single most frequent clonotype came from this HLA-C-restricted group. Carriers of CMV infection plus the relevant HLA type were discriminated by the cumulative frequency of public TCR beta family members in the study cohort and in an independent roughly 400-donor cohort.

The CDR3, from cysteine to phenylalanine, totals 15 residues. The only DNA kept is the CDR3, 45 bases in frame from the first base. The germline V gene supplies CDR1 SGHTA and CDR2 FQGNSA. V and J are trimmed by 4 bases and 13 bases, and the gene matches miss 15 bases of the junction. The data were produced on an Illumina HiSeq 1500. TCRdb redid the processing of the public reads, applying fastp at Q25 and MiXCR, and retained in-frame beta chains. Every CDR3 protein is listed once, alongside the most common genes and DNA of its rows. This sample has a few hundred thousand distinct CDR3 sequences in its table, and around 40% of those were observed once. The ten largest clonotypes hold about 48% of the sample.

This specimen was cultured PBMCs, taken from culture after CMV antigen stimulation. This clonotype was obtained from a human donor in good health (CMV status not recorded). Some clones in this sample may be carry-over from other donors' samples. The chain employs TRBV7-2 and TRBJ2-1; 8 junctional bases match TRBD2. The CDR3 protein sequence reads: CASSSRGGGAGEQFF. In nucleotide form, the sequence is TGTGCCAGCAGCTCCCGAGGAGGGGGAGCGGGAGAACAGTTCTTC.